The clone carrying this T cell receptor beta chain was seen a handful of times. The data derive from a study of identical twins. TCRdb analysed the 5' RACE reads with MiXCR anew, one entry per CDR3 protein. Of about 520,000 distinct CDR3 sequences in the sample, about 20% were seen once. These data are also associated with another study on T cells expressing NK-cell markers.

The source material was CD4+ T cells sorted from blood. The TCR originated in a woman aged 18-30 years in good health.

The CDR3 nucleotides are TGTGCCAGCCAGTCTAGCGGGGGCACAGATACGCAGTATTTT. The encoded protein is CASQSSGGTDTQYF. The chain recombines TRBV6-1 with TRBJ2-3, with 9 bases fitting TRBD2. This CDR3 has 14 amino acids. Germline values: CDR1 MNHNS, CDR2 SASEGT. With V trimmed by 8 bases and J by 1 base, 4 bases remained unmatched.